Following are 20 T cell receptor beta chains from one sample sequenced in a study of vaccination and CD4 T cells after COVID-19. No antigen has been identified for these receptors. The study sequenced cultured CD4+ T cell DNA using the Oncomine TCR Beta short-read assay. MiXCR was run by TCRdb on the PCR reads, yielding one entry per CDR3 protein. The sample includes approximately 16,000 distinct CDR3 sequences, approximately 40% of them seen just once. Treatment given: approximately nine-day PBMC culture with coronavirus spike peptide pools or control peptides (ViraFEST assay). The sequenced sample was CD4+ T cells from blood, cultured in vitro. The source of these receptors is a human donor who had recovered from COVID-19.

The CDR3 spells CASSYQGETQYF. As DNA, the CDR3 is TGTGCCAGCAGTTATCAGGGGGAGACCCAGTACTTC. The chain joins TRBV6-5 to TRBJ2-5; a weak D match, TRBD1 (6 bases). V lost 3 bases to trimming and J lost 5 bases, with 7 bases between them. The CDR3 has 12 amino acids. Germline CDR1 is MNHEY and CDR2 is SVGAGI.

The CDR3 sequence: CASSESPGTSENIQYF. The CDR3 bases are TGTGCCAGCAGTGAAAGCCCTGGCACTAGCGAAAACATTCAGTACTTC. The chain links TRBV25-1 to TRBJ2-4, with 7 nucleotides matching TRBD2. The CDR3 contains 16 residues. V trimming: 2 bases; J trimming: 5 bases; junction bases outside the gene matches: 9. The V gene's germline CDR1 is MGHDK and CDR2 SYGVNS. Looking up the rest from reference TRBV25-1 and TRBJ2-4 gives the full variable domain: EADIYQTPRYLVIGTGKKITLECSQTMGHDKMYWYQQDPGMELHLIHYSYGVNSTEKGDLSSESTVSRIRTEHFPLTLESARPSHTSQYLCASSESPGTSENIQYFGAGTRLSVL.

CDR3 protein: CASSTSGTGNQPQHF. CDR3 sequence (DNA): TGTGCCAGCAGTACTTCCGGGACAGGGAATCAGCCCCAGCATTTT. This sequence joins TRBV6-1 and TRBJ1-5; 9 nucleotides align to TRBD1. From germline, CDR1 is MNHNS and CDR2 SASEGT. CDR3 length: 15 amino acids. After removal of 5 bases from V and 4 bases from J, the junction contained 6 bases not matched to a gene.

This chain joins TRBV7-8 and TRBJ2-5, with D tentatively TRBD2 (5 bases). V was cut by 0 bases and J by 2 bases, with 10 bases left in between. The CDR3 contains 15 residues. Germline V CDR1 and CDR2: SGHVS, FQNEAQ. CDR3 in DNA: TGTGCCAGCAGCTTAGCGCGGGCAGCTCAAGAGACCCAGTACTTC. Translating it yields CASSLARAAQETQYF.

The chain joins TRBV30 to TRBJ2-2; D is perhaps TRBD1 (5 bases). This CDR3 spans 14 amino acids. V dropped 5 bases and J dropped 10 bases, with 20 bases sitting between them. Germline-derived CDR1 and CDR2 are GTSNPN and SVGIG (reference sequence). The CDR3 loop is CAWGKGQAATELFF. The CDR3 DNA is TGTGCCTGGGGGAAGGGGCAGGCAGCGACGGAGCTGTTTTTT.

The count of this clonotype is one. The chain recombines TRBV7-9 with TRBJ2-2; D is possibly TRBD1 (5 bases). The CDR3 is 17 amino acids. The V and J ends lost 2 bases and 0 bases respectively, with 13 bases between them. The germline V gene has CDR1 SEHNR and CDR2 FQNEAQ (reference sequence). The CDR3 coding sequence is TGTGCCAGCAGCTTATCCAGGGCAACCGCGAACACCGGGGAGCTGTTTTTT. Its protein product is CASSLSRATANTGELFF.

This sequence joins TRBV10-3 and TRBJ2-2; TRBD2 matches at 11 bases. CDR3 length: 15 amino acids. With 10 bases clipped from V and 3 bases from J, the junction kept 7 bases outside the gene matches. Germline V gives CDR1 ENHRY, CDR2 SYGVKD. CDR3 DNA sequence: TGTGCCAGCAAACGGGGACTAGCGGACACCGGGGAGCTGTTTTTT. Translated: CASKRGLADTGELFF.

This clonotype was picked up a small number of times. V gene TRBV6-1 combines with J gene TRBJ1-2; no clear D gene. Germline V gives CDR1 MNHNS, CDR2 SASEGT. Trimming shortened V by 5 bases and J by 3 bases, and 19 bases separated the two germline ends. The CDR3 runs 16 residues. The CDR3 region is CASSPGRTGADYGYTF. DNA for the CDR3: TGTGCCAGCAGTCCGGGGAGAACGGGCGCGGACTATGGCTACACCTTC.

The genes are TRBV30 and TRBJ2-7; 8 bases line up with TRBD1. The germline CDR1 and CDR2 sequences are GTSNPN and SVGIG (reference sequence). The CDR3 extends over 11 amino acids. Unmatched junction bases numbered 3, after V lost 2 bases and J lost 9 bases. This CDR3 reads CAWSIDRGQYF. DNA for the CDR3: TGTGCCTGGAGTATCGACAGGGGGCAGTACTTC.

The genes are TRBV20-1 and TRBJ2-7, with 10 bases fitting TRBD2. V was clipped by 7 bases and J by 0 bases; unmatched bases: 6. Germline V gene data show CDR1 as DFQATT and CDR2 as SNEGSKA (reference sequence). This CDR3 is 14 amino acids long. For the CDR3, the DNA is TGCAGTGGGCTAGCGGGAGCCCCCTCCTACGAGCAGTACTTC. It is translated as CSGLAGAPSYEQYF.

The chain employs TRBV3-1 and TRBJ1-4; no clear D. V gave up 1 base and J gave up 0 bases, with 9 bases separating them. This CDR3 has 16 residues. CDR1 and CDR2 (germline): LGHDT, YNNKEL (reference sequence). In nucleotides, the CDR3 is TGTGCCAGCAGCCAAGTGTGGGCTGCAACTAATGAAAAACTGTTTTTT. Translation: CASSQVWAATNEKLFF.

V is TRBV11-3 and J is TRBJ1-5, with 8 bases that match TRBD1. CDR3 size: 18 residues. The ends lost 0 bases at V and 4 bases at J; junction bases unmatched: 11. Germline assignment: CDR1 SGHNT and CDR2 YENEEA. The CDR3 nucleotides read TGTGCCAGCAGCTTAGAGCCCCAGACAGGGGCCTTAAATCAGCCCCAGCATTTT. Translated: CASSLEPQTGALNQPQHF.

CDR3 bases: TGCAGTGCTAGTGGGACTAGCGGGAGGTCACGCACCACAGATACGCAGTATTTT. Amino acid sequence: CSASGTSGRSRTTDTQYF. The gene calls are TRBV20-1 and TRBJ2-3, with 15 positions matching TRBD2. V shed 3 bases, J shed 2 bases, and the junction held 9 bases outside the gene matches. Germline values: CDR1 DFQATT, CDR2 SNEGSKA (reference sequence). The CDR3 is 18 residues long.

The V gene is TRBV12-3 or TRBV12-4, the J gene TRBJ2-1; 7 bases map to TRBD2. V shed 8 bases and J 4 bases; nucleotides not matched to a gene: 2. The CDR3 contains 12 residues. The CDR3 loop reads CASLADYNEQFF. In nucleotides, the CDR3 is TGTGCCAGCCTAGCGGATTACAATGAGCAGTTCTTC.

The chain recombines TRBV7-6 with TRBJ1-5; a possible D gene is TRBD1 (5 bases). The V end lost 5 bases, the J end lost 3 bases, and 11 bases lay between the germline ends. The V gene's germline CDR1 is SGHVS and CDR2 FNYEAQ. There are 14 residues in the CDR3. CDR3 nucleotides: TGTGCCAGCAGCCAGGACGGACACAATCAGCCCCAGCATTTT. It translates to CASSQDGHNQPQHF.

This sequence joins TRBV28 and TRBJ2-5; D is undetermined. The CDR3 has 13 amino acids. Germline V gene lookup returns CDR1 MDHEN and CDR2 SYDVKM. The germline V and J ends were trimmed by 1 base and 4 bases, with 7 bases remaining between them. CDR3: CASSLSGSETQYF. DNA for the CDR3: TGTGCCAGCAGTTTATCTGGATCAGAGACCCAGTACTTC.

In the case of this clonotype: An end of the junction differs from the germline gene, which may be a read error. The chain has TRBV7-7 and TRBJ2-1; weak D call: TRBD2 (6 bases). There are 14 residues in the CDR3. Germline values: CDR1 SSHAT, CDR2 FNYEAQ (reference sequence). This chain's CDR3 is CASSLGGNLDEQFF. CDR3 bases: TGTGCTAGCAGCTTAGGCGGGAATCTAGATGAGCAGTTCTTC.

This chain uses TRBV10-3 with TRBJ2-3, with 9 bases fitting TRBD1. Trimming took 6 bases from V and 6 from J; bases not matched to a gene: 10. The CDR3 is 15 residues long. CDR1 is ENHRY and CDR2 is SYGVKD in the germline V gene. The CDR3 sequence is CAISSGTGPPDTQYF. The DNA for the CDR3 is TGTGCCATCAGCTCCGGGACAGGGCCACCGGATACGCAGTATTTT.

This clonotype was detected only once. The genes are TRBV20-1 and TRBJ2-7, with D possibly TRBD2 on 6 matching bases. Trimming shortened V by 8 bases and J by 4 bases, and 15 bases separated the two germline ends. The CDR3 length is 12 residues. Germline CDR1 is DFQATT and CDR2 is SNEGSKA (reference sequence). The CDR3 spells CSPKASDYEQYF. As DNA, the CDR3 is TGCAGTCCTAAGGCTAGCGATTACGAGCAGTACTTC.

Judged by abundance, this clonotype is medium-sized. The V gene is TRBV28, the J gene TRBJ1-3; D remains ambiguous. Germline V gene sequence: CDR1 MDHEN, CDR2 SYDVKM. This CDR3 comprises 12 residues. Trimming left V 2 bases short and J 2 bases short, with 1 base between. This CDR3 reads CASSLAGNTIYF. CDR3 nucleotide sequence: TGTGCCAGCAGTTTAGCTGGAAACACCATATATTTT. Full variable domain (outside the CDR3, taken from reference TRBV28 and TRBJ1-3): DVKVTQSSRYLVKRTGEKVFLECVQDMDHENMFWYRQDPGLGLRLIYFSYDVKMKEKGDIPEGYSVSREKKERFSLILESASTNQTSMYLCASSLAGNTIYFGEGSWLTVV.